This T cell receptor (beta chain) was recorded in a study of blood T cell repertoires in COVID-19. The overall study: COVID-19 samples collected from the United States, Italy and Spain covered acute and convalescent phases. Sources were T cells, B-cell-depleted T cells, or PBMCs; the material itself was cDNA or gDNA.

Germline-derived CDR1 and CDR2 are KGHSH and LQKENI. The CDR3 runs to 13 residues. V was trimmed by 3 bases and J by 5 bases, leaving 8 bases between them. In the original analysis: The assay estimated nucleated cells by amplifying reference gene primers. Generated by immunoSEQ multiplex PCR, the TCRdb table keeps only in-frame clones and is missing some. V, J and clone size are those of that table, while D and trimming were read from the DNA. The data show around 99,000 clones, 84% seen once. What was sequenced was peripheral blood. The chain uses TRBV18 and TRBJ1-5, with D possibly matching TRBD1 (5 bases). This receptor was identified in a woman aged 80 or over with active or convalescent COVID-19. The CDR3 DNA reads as TGTGCCAGCTCACCTACGGGGGATCAGCCCCAGCATTTT. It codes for CASSPTGDQPQHF.